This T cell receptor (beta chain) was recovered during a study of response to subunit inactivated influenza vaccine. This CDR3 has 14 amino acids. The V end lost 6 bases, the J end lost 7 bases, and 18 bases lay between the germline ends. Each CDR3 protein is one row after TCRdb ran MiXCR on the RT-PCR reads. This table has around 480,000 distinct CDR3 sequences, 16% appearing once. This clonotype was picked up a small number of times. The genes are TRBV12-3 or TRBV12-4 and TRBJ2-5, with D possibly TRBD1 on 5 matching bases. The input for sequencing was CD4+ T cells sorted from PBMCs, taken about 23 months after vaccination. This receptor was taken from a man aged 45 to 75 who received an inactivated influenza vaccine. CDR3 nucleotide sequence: TGTGCCAGCAGATCTCGACGGGCCCAGGGGACCCAGTACTTC. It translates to CASRSRRAQGTQYF.